This T cell receptor beta chain originates from a study of post-analysis software for immune sequencing data (dated by TCRdb to between 2014 and 2017). In terms of the full investigation: Relapsing-remitting, secondary progressive and progressive-relapsing multiple sclerosis were recorded as disease courses, and subtype annotation was lacking for some patients. A subset of samples was prepared in parallel using single-end sample barcoding, then pooled and co-amplified after Illumina adapter ligation. Patient repertoires were compared against roughly 12 previously published healthy control repertoires from donors aged about 6 to 26 years.

The paper as a whole reports these results and caveats: Several TRBV segments, including TRBV5-6, TRBV5-1 and TRBV20-1, were significantly more frequent in patients than controls. Strong co-clustering of samples prepared in the same batch was shown by direct clustering with F measure, prompting a batch-effect correction. Normalized Chao1 diversity was significantly lower in multiple sclerosis patients than controls, suggesting substantial peripheral T-cell clonal expansion. The control group was slightly older than the multiple sclerosis patient group.

The CDR3 spans 17 residues, from the cysteine through the phenylalanine. Only the CDR3 part of the read is kept: 51 bases, read in frame from the first base. The germline V gene (reference sequence) specifies DFQATT as CDR1 and SNEGSKA as CDR2. V is trimmed back by 0 bases and J by 2 bases, and the junction contains 11 bases that no gene match accounts for. To demonstrate the VDJtools post-analysis software, TCR beta repertoires were profiled from the peripheral blood of about 13 young patients with multiple sclerosis. The patients with multiple sclerosis were children and adolescents between 6 and 15 years of age. As concerns this clonotype: The antigen it binds to is not known. Per-base quality was not reported, and no clone a single base away is much larger than it.

Library generation was performed with PCR. Sequencing took place on an Illumina HiSeq 2500. To reduce PCR and sequencing biases, unique molecular identifiers were built into the TCR beta cDNA libraries. Roughly 0.5 million cDNA molecules were obtained per 1 to 10 million input T cells, so each molecule approximated one T cell. The same protocol used for the earlier healthy control dataset was applied to prepare and sequence the patient libraries. Within a given batch, samples were prepared together, multiplexed and sequenced on the same HiSeq lane. The source study handled its data this way. Raw barcoded reads were processed with MIGEC, discarding single-read molecular identifier groups before consensus assembly and CDR3 extraction. VDJtools was used for post-analysis of the clonotype tables, with diversity normalized by down-sampling every dataset to the smallest sample size. Repertoire overlap clustering matched CDR3 amino acid but not nucleotide sequences to correct batch-related cross-sample contamination. Using fastp trimming at Q25 and MiXCR clonotype assembly, TCRdb reanalyzed the public sequencing data and kept in-frame beta chains. Entries are consolidated by CDR3 protein sequence, retaining the most common genes and DNA. These V and J calls are TCRdb output, not the study's own analysis. This sample has some 700,000 distinct CDR3 sequences in its table, and approximately 59% of those were observed once. The ten largest clones add up to about 10% of the sample.

The sequence was collected from a girl under 10 years old with multiple sclerosis. The chain uses TRBV20-1 and TRBJ2-3, with TRBD2 identical over 7 junction bases. Specimen: blood. The CDR3 protein sequence reads: CSAREKTGAGNTDTQYF. The sequenced DNA is TGCAGTGCTAGAGAGAAAACGGGAGCGGGAAACACAGATACGCAGTATTTT.